Below are 17 T cell receptor beta chains sequenced from a single sample in a study of blood T cell repertoires in COVID-19. The method was immunoSEQ multiplex PCR; TCRdb's version includes in-frame clones alone and lacks a portion of them. The sample has 80,000 to 100,000 clones; roughly nine tenths are singletons. The sample taken for sequencing was peripheral blood. The receptors derive from a man aged 65 to 85 with acute or convalescent COVID-19.

V is TRBV19 and J is TRBJ2-5; 8 bases are shared with TRBD2. Germline lookup yields CDR1 LNHDA and CDR2 SQIVND (reference sequence). The CDR3 loop spans 14 amino acids. Trimming at V came to 3 bases and at J to 5 bases, leaving 5 bases not matched to a gene. The CDR3 DNA reads TGTGCCAGTAGTATTCCGGGGGGGGTTGAGACCCAGTACTTC. This gives the protein CASSIPGGVETQYF.

The rearrangement joins TRBV24-1 to TRBJ2-2, with a tentative D call TRBD1 (6 bases). Germline-derived CDR1 and CDR2 are KGHDR and SFDVKD. Deletions cut 5 bases from V and 4 bases from J, with 10 bases between. This CDR3 has 14 amino acids. In DNA, the CDR3 is TGTGCCACCAGTGCAAGGGGGTCCACCGGGGAGCTGTTTTTT. Translating gives CATSARGSTGELFF.

This sequence joins TRBV19 and TRBJ1-5; maybe TRBD1 (6 bases). Between the trimmed V and J ends, which lost 4 bases and 0 bases, there was a span of 13 bases. The CDR3 extends over 16 amino acids. The germline V gene has CDR1 LNHDA and CDR2 SQIVND (reference sequence). The CDR3 DNA reads as TGTGCCAGTAGTACCCGACAGGTCGTTAGCAATCAGCCCCAGCATTTT. This codes for CASSTRQVVSNQPQHF.

This clone was seen just once. The chain recombines TRBV12-3 or TRBV12-4 with TRBJ2-5; TRBD2 might be the D (6 bases). The CDR3 spans 12 residues. V was clipped by 3 bases and J by 6 bases, with 8 bases between them. This CDR3 reads CASSFLAQTQYF. Written as DNA, the CDR3 is TGTGCCAGCAGTTTTCTAGCGCAGACCCAGTACTTC.

The chain links TRBV7-8 to TRBJ1-1, with D maybe TRBD1 (6 bases). Trimming left V 0 bases short and J 1 base short, with 12 bases between. The CDR3 totals 16 residues. Looked up from germline, CDR1 is SGHVS and CDR2 is FQNEAQ. CDR3 sequence reads: CASSLASGGRNTEAFF. CDR3 bases: TGTGCCAGCAGCTTAGCGTCTGGGGGCAGGAACACTGAAGCTTTCTTT.

The chain links TRBV9 to TRBJ2-2, with D tentatively TRBD2 (5 bases). V gave up 1 base and J gave up 7 bases, with 11 bases separating them. In germline, CDR1 is SGDLS, CDR2 YYNGEE. The CDR3 totals 14 residues. CDR3 amino acids: CASSVRAVSGELFF. CDR3 coding DNA: TGTGCCAGCAGCGTAAGAGCGGTTAGCGGGGAGCTGTTTTTT.

This clone has a single count. V and J are TRBV7-6 and TRBJ2-5; 8 bases line up with TRBD2. V lost 0 bases and J lost 1; bases outside the gene matches: 7. Looked up from germline, CDR1 is SGHVS and CDR2 is FNYEAQ. The CDR3 length is 17 residues. The CDR3 DNA is TGTGCCAGCAGCTTAGCGCCGGGGGGGGGACTCCAAGAGACCCAGTACTTC. Protein product: CASSLAPGGGLQETQYF.

The V gene is TRBV19, the J gene TRBJ2-1; 9 bases are a match to TRBD2. The V gene end was trimmed by 6 bases and the J gene end by 4 bases; junction bases not matched to a gene: 1. Germline CDR1 and CDR2: LNHDA and SQIVND (reference sequence). CDR3 size: 13 residues. The CDR3 DNA reads as TGTGCCAGTAGGACTAGCGGTTACAATGAGCAGTTCTTC. Translation: CASRTSGYNEQFF.

The V and J genes are TRBV19 and TRBJ1-1; a weak D match, TRBD1 (5 bases). Trimming removed 2 bases from V and 2 bases from J, with 15 bases in between. Germline assignment: CDR1 LNHDA and CDR2 SQIVND (reference sequence). The CDR3 consists of 16 residues. The CDR3 reads CASSITVRQSNTEAFF. The CDR3 DNA is TGTGCCAGTAGTATAACGGTGAGACAGTCAAACACTGAAGCTTTCTTT.

This clone came up once. V is TRBV6-5 and J is TRBJ1-2, with D perhaps matching TRBD1 (5 bases). CDR1 and CDR2 (germline): MNHEY, SVGAGI. Trimming took 0 bases from V and 4 from J, leaving 12 bases between them. CDR3 size: 15 residues. The CDR3 protein is CASSYSQQGGYGYTF. The CDR3 nucleotides are TGTGCCAGCAGTTACTCCCAGCAGGGAGGCTATGGCTACACCTTC.

The chain carries TRBV19 and TRBJ1-6; a weak D match, TRBD1 (5 bases). The CDR3 loop spans 16 amino acids. Germline V CDR1 and CDR2: LNHDA, SQIVND (reference sequence). V shed 0 bases and J shed 10 bases, with 16 bases lying between them. The chain's CDR3 is CASSIDTGPAGSPLHF. Written as DNA, the CDR3 is TGTGCCAGTAGTATAGATACAGGACCCGCAGGGTCACCCCTCCACTTT.

This sequence joins TRBV5-4 and TRBJ1-2, with unresolved D. The CDR3 consists of 13 residues. The V end lost 5 bases, the J end lost 8 bases, and 16 bases lay between the germline ends. Germline V CDR1 and CDR2: SGHNT, YYREEE (reference sequence). CDR3 sequence reads: CASSLSGVPGYTF. The CDR3 DNA is TGTGCCAGCAGTTTGAGTGGAGTCCCAGGCTACACCTTC. The variable domain in full, with the rest retrieved from reference TRBV5-4 and TRBJ1-2, is ETGVTQSPTHLIKTRGQQVTLRCSSQSGHNTVSWYQQALGQGPQFIFQYYREEENGRGNFPPRFSGLQFPNYSSELNVNALELDDSALYLCASSLSGVPGYTFGSGTRLTVV.

V gene TRBV3-1 (or the pseudogene TRBV3-2) combines with J gene TRBJ1-2; D is possibly TRBD1 (5 bases). This CDR3 has 16 amino acids. V was cut by 1 base and J by 8 bases, with 20 bases left in between. Germline V gene data show CDR1 as LGHDT and CDR2 as YNNKEL (reference sequence). The CDR3 DNA sequence: TGTGCCAGCAGCCAAGGTCGGCGGGGCACCTATAAGGGCTACACCTTC. It specifies CASSQGRRGTYKGYTF.

The V call is TRBV6-2 or TRBV6-3, the J call TRBJ1-5, with D perhaps matching TRBD1 (6 bases). The CDR3 is made up of 16 amino acids. V lost 0 bases, J lost 0 bases, and 9 bases lay in between. CDR1 is MNHEY and CDR2 is SVGEGT in the germline V gene. The CDR3 sequence is CASSYSGALSNQPQHF. The CDR3 bases are TGTGCCAGCAGTTACTCGGGGGCCCTTAGCAATCAGCCCCAGCATTTT.

This clone is a singleton in its sample. J is TRBJ1-5 and V is TRBV9; unclear D gene. Germline V gene sequence: CDR1 SGDLS, CDR2 YYNGEE. Deletions cut 0 bases from V and 0 bases from J, with 10 bases between. The CDR3 runs to 16 residues. CDR3: CASSVDEGYSNQPQHF. CDR3 bases: TGTGCCAGCAGCGTAGATGAGGGATATAGCAATCAGCCCCAGCATTTT.

The rearrangement links TRBV5-4 to TRBJ1-2, with TRBD1 matching over 7 bases. The CDR3 covers 14 residues. V was pared by 0 bases and J by 4 bases, with 3 bases of the junction left unmatched. Germline loops: CDR1 SGHNT, CDR2 YYREEE (reference sequence). The CDR3 reads CASSLAGQVYGYTF. The CDR3 nucleotides are TGTGCCAGCAGCTTGGCCGGACAGGTCTATGGCTACACCTTC.

V is TRBV6-1 and J is TRBJ2-1; 7 bases match TRBD2. The junction had 0 bases not matched to a gene; V was cut back by 2 bases and J by 5 bases. CDR1 and CDR2 (germline): MNHNS, SASEGT. The CDR3 has 13 residues. The CDR3 DNA reads TGTGCCAGCAGTGAAAGCGGGAACAATGAGCAGTTCTTC. It translates to CASSESGNNEQFF.